Listed below are T cell receptor beta chains from one sample, sequenced in a study of blood T cell repertoires in COVID-19. Here immunoSEQ multiplex PCR was the method, and the copy in TCRdb shows in-frame clones only, minus some. This sample yields 200,000 to 300,000 clones, of which roughly 83% are seen a single time; approximately 6% belongs to the top ten. Sequencing was carried out using peripheral blood. These receptors came from an elderly woman with COVID-19, enrolled during active disease. Both conserved end residues are part of each CDR3. The D gene is left open where the match is weak. The listing skips clone size in some rows; elsewhere it reads once, few, many or a size class.

TRBJ1-5 13 once - TRBV28 CASSRGNNQPQHF TGTGCCAGCAGTCGGGGTAATAATCAGCCCCAGCATTTT
TRBJ1-4 16 - - TRBV28 CASSLLAGGTNEKLFF TGTGCCAGCAGTCTATTAGCCGGGGGAACTAATGAAAAACTGTTTTTT
TRBJ2-7 15 - TRBD1 TRBV7-2 CASSLQGQGGYEQYF TGTGCCAGCAGCTTACAAGGACAGGGTGGCTACGAGCAGTACTTC
TRBJ2-1 14 - - TRBV7-9 CASNSQSSYNEQFF TGTGCCAGCAACTCACAGAGCTCCTACAATGAGCAGTTCTTC
TRBJ2-1 19 - - TRBV4-3 CASSQRATRGGYVNNEQFF TGCGCCAGCAGCCAACGAGCCACACGAGGAGGGTACGTAAACAATGAGCAGTTCTTC
TRBJ2-3 13 once - TRBV19 CASRLAGTDTQYF TGTGCCAGTAGGCTAGCAGGCACAGATACGCAGTATTTT
TRBJ1-1 14 - - TRBV7-2 CASSLALANPEAFF TGTGCCAGCAGCTTAGCGCTGGCAAATCCTGAAGCTTTCTTT
TRBJ1-2 10 - - TRBV28 CASLHYGYTF TGTGCCAGCCTCCACTATGGCTACACCTTC
TRBJ2-7 16 - TRBD1 TRBV2 CASRDQTGVAPYEQYF TGTGCCAGCAGGGACCAGACAGGGGTTGCACCCTACGAGCAGTACTTC
TRBJ2-7 14 - - TRBV5-8 CASSPSWEPYEQYF TGTGCCAGCAGCCCTAGCTGGGAGCCCTACGAGCAGTACTTC
TRBJ1-2 13 - TRBD1 TRBV7-2 CASSEDRGRGYTF TGTGCCAGCAGCGAAGACAGGGGGCGCGGCTACACCTTC
TRBJ1-1 16 - - TRBV7-9 CASSLTRGRNNTEAFF TGTGCCAGCAGCTTAACGAGAGGGCGGAATAACACTGAAGCTTTCTTT
TRBJ1-2 16 - TRBD1 TRBV7-2 CASSGDRGTGGPGYTF TGTGCCAGCAGCGGGGACCGTGGGACAGGGGGCCCTGGCTACACCTTC
TRBJ1-5 16 few TRBD1 TRBV6-1 CASSETGTVSNQPQHF TGTGCCAGCAGTGAAACCGGGACAGTTAGCAATCAGCCCCAGCATTTT
TRBJ1-2 13 few - TRBV3-1/TRBV3-2 CASTYGGENGYTF TGTGCCAGCACCTACGGGGGGGAAAACGGCTACACCTTC
TRBJ1-2 13 - - TRBV27 CASSLSGGYGYTF TGTGCCAGCAGTTTATCAGGGGGCTATGGCTACACCTTC
TRBJ1-5 14 - TRBD1 TRBV5-6 CASSSGTVGSPQHF TGTGCCAGCAGCTCCGGGACAGTCGGATCGCCCCAGCATTTT
TRBJ1-5 15 - TRBD1 TRBV28 CASRGQQISNQPQHF TGTGCCAGCCGGGGACAGCAGATTAGCAATCAGCCCCAGCATTTT
TRBJ2-1 12 - - TRBV5-1 CASSLAFNEQFF TGCGCCAGCAGCTTGGCCTTCAATGAGCAGTTCTTC
TRBJ1-4 13 - TRBD1 TRBV3-1/TRBV3-2 CASSQGDRGKLFF TGTGCCAGCAGCCAAGGGGACAGGGGAAAACTGTTTTTT
TRBJ1-1 11 - - TRBV28 CASNGGLEAFF TGTGCCAGCAACGGCGGCCTTGAAGCTTTCTTT
TRBJ1-6 13 - TRBD1 TRBV30 CAWRTGESSPLHF TGTGCCTGGAGGACAGGGGAAAGTTCACCCCTCCACTTT
TRBJ2-2 15 once TRBD1 TRBV7-8 CASSEQGSATGELFF TGTGCCAGCAGCGAACAGGGGTCGGCTACCGGGGAGCTGTTTTTT
TRBJ1-2 14 - TRBD1 TRBV28 CATGGASIGYGYTF TGTGCCACAGGGGGCGCTTCAATAGGATATGGCTACACCTTC
TRBJ1-3 15 once TRBD1 TRBV19 CASTRTGDSGNTIYF TGTGCCAGCACTAGAACAGGGGACTCTGGAAACACCATATATTTT
TRBJ1-3 14 few - TRBV2 CASSERRSGNTIYF TGTGCCAGCAGTGAAAGGAGGTCCGGAAACACCATATATTTT
TRBJ1-1 13 - - TRBV2 CASTGQANTEAFF TGTGCCAGCACGGGACAAGCGAACACTGAAGCTTTCTTT
TRBJ1-2 14 - TRBD1 TRBV7-2 CASSSRQGSYGYTF TGTGCCAGCAGCAGCCGACAGGGATCCTATGGCTACACCTTC
TRBJ2-3 14 - - TRBV7-9 CASSLRDNTDTQYF TGTGCCAGCAGCTTACGGGACAACACAGATACGCAGTATTTT
TRBJ2-3 18 - - TRBV19 CASSIARQTHWGTDTQYF TGTGCCAGTAGTATAGCGAGACAGACTCATTGGGGCACAGATACGCAGTATTTT
TRBJ1-5 15 once TRBD1 TRBV24-1 CATSDPGQPNQPQHF TGTGCCACCAGTGATCCGGGACAGCCCAATCAGCCCCAGCATTTT
TRBJ2-5 12 once - TRBV6-1 CASSELKETQYF TGTGCCAGCAGTGAACTTAAAGAGACCCAGTACTTC
TRBJ2-7 15 once TRBD1 TRBV5-1 CASSLVTGVVSEQYF TGCGCCAGCAGCTTGGTAACAGGGGTGGTATCCGAGCAGTACTTC
TRBJ2-5 13 - TRBD1 TRBV2 CASSQGTGLTQYF TGTGCCAGCAGTCAAGGGACAGGGTTGACCCAGTACTTC
TRBJ1-2 12 - TRBD1 TRBV3-1/TRBV3-2 CASRGQDGGYTF TGTGCCAGCAGGGGACAGGACGGCGGCTACACCTTC
TRBJ2-2 12 - - TRBV2 CASRFYTGELFF TGTGCCAGCCGTTTTTATACCGGGGAGCTGTTTTTT
TRBJ2-5 14 - TRBD2 TRBV4-1 CASSLGGAGETQYF TGCGCCAGCAGCCTCGGGGGGGCGGGAGAGACCCAGTACTTC
TRBJ1-3 15 - - TRBV7-2 CASSFARGSGNTIYF TGTGCCAGCAGCTTCGCACGGGGCTCTGGAAACACCATATATTTT
TRBJ1-1 13 - - TRBV5-4 CASSFRDGTEAFF TGTGCCAGCAGCTTCAGGGATGGCACTGAAGCTTTCTTT
TRBJ2-7 10 - - TRBV30 CAWTVYEQYF TGTGCCTGGACAGTCTACGAGCAGTACTTC
TRBJ1-1 14 few TRBD1 TRBV10-3 CAITGDREGTEAFF TGTGCCATCACCGGGGACAGGGAAGGCACTGAAGCTTTCTTT
TRBJ1-2 13 - TRBD1 TRBV12-3/TRBV12-4 CASISTGVHGYTF TGTGCCAGCATATCGACAGGGGTCCATGGCTACACCTTC
TRBJ2-1 14 - TRBD2 TRBV6-5 CASTSGGRNLGQFF TGTGCCAGCACTAGCGGGGGGCGGAACTTAGGGCAGTTCTTC
TRBJ2-1 15 - TRBD1 TRBV7-9 CASSLGQGAKNEQFF TGTGCCAGCAGCTTGGGACAGGGGGCGAAAAATGAGCAGTTCTTC
TRBJ1-2 13 - - TRBV5-1 CASSQQSNYGYTF TGCGCCAGCAGCCAACAGAGTAACTATGGCTACACCTTC
TRBJ1-2 15 - TRBD1 TRBV7-9 CASSLTTGAGNGYTF TGTGCCAGCAGCTTAACGACAGGGGCTGGAAATGGCTACACCTTC
TRBJ2-1 14 - - TRBV25-1 CASSRTTGRNEQFF TGTGCCAGCAGTCGCACGACAGGGAGGAATGAGCAGTTCTTC
TRBJ1-5 16 - TRBD1 TRBV3-1/TRBV3-2 CASSQGTGAYNQPQHF TGTGCCAGCAGCCAAGGGACAGGGGCTTACAATCAGCCCCAGCATTTT
TRBJ2-3 17 - - TRBV10-2 CASSGESTGTSTDTQYF TGCGCCAGCAGTGGCGAGTCCACAGGAACTAGCACAGATACGCAGTATTTT
TRBJ1-2 16 - - TRBV5-8 CASSLAAWTAQYGYTF TGTGCCAGCAGCTTGGCTGCCTGGACAGCTCAATATGGCTACACCTTC
TRBJ1-1 14 once TRBD1 TRBV5-1 CASSYDQDRTEAFF TGCGCCAGCAGTTATGACCAGGACAGGACAGAAGCTTTCTTT
TRBJ1-6 13 - - TRBV7-2 CASSLERDSPLHF TGTGCCAGCAGCTTAGAAAGAGATTCACCCCTCCACTTT
TRBJ1-5 14 once - TRBV5-8 CASSFSHSNQPQHF TGTGCCAGCAGCTTCAGTCATAGCAATCAGCCCCAGCATTTT